A single sample gave rise to the 21 T cell receptor beta chains below, sequenced in a study of shared clonotypes between healthy human individuals. The method was immunoSEQ multiplex PCR; TCRdb's version includes in-frame clones alone and lacks a portion of them. The data hold hundreds of thousands of clones, with around 67% observed a single time. The sequenced sample was memory CD4+ T cells sorted from blood. Stated subset: CD45RA-negative fraction. The receptors shown here come from a woman aged 25 to 39 in good health.

Only a few counts were recorded for this clone. The chain has TRBV27 and TRBJ1-1; D gene unclear. In germline, CDR1 is MNHEY, CDR2 SMNVEV (reference sequence). This CDR3 has 13 residues. The ends were cut back, 5 bases at V and 5 bases at J, with 12 bases in the middle. The DNA of the CDR3 is TGTGCCAGCAGTCCCCTAGACCGAACTGAAGCTTTCTTT. Protein sequence: CASSPLDRTEAFF.

This clone was observed at least ten times. This chain joins TRBV5-1 and TRBJ2-5; TRBD2 matches at 8 bases. V lost 6 bases, J lost 4 bases, and 8 bases stayed unmatched. The CDR3 has 14 amino acids. CDR1 SGHRS and CDR2 YFSETQ come from the germline V gene. The CDR3 sequence is CASTRGGGRETQYF. CDR3 nucleotides: TGCGCCAGCACCCGGGGCGGGGGGCGAGAGACCCAGTACTTC.

V and J are TRBV15 and TRBJ2-5, with D perhaps assigned TRBD1 or TRBD2 (5 bases each). The germline CDR1 and CDR2 sequences are LNHNV and YYDKDF (reference sequence). The V end lost 0 bases, the J end lost 3 bases, and 8 bases lay between the germline ends. This CDR3 contains 14 residues. The CDR3 coding sequence is TGTGCCACCAGCAGAGATTTGGGGGAAGAGACCCAGTACTTC. Residues: CATSRDLGEETQYF.

This sequence joins TRBV28 and TRBJ2-5; a possible D gene is TRBD2 (6 bases). Looked up from germline, CDR1 is MDHEN and CDR2 is SYDVKM. The V gene lost 7 bases and the J gene lost 5 bases, with 20 bases spanning the gap. The CDR3 sequence is 15 residues long. In nucleotides, the CDR3 is TGTGCCAGCACCGAACATGGGGGAGGTGGGGAGACCCAGTACTTC. Encoded protein: CASTEHGGGGETQYF.

The chain is built from TRBV18 and TRBJ2-3; 8 bases map to TRBD1. Germline loops: CDR1 KGHSH, CDR2 LQKENI. With 3 bases clipped from V and 5 bases from J, the junction kept 10 bases outside the gene matches. CDR3 length: 16 residues. This CDR3 reads CASSPAQGAVGDTQYF. CDR3 DNA: TGTGCCAGCTCACCCGCCCAGGGGGCAGTGGGAGATACGCAGTATTTT.

The chain employs TRBV29-1 and TRBJ1-1, with 12 nucleotides matching TRBD1. Germline lookup yields CDR1 SQVTM and CDR2 ANQGSEA. V lost 4 bases to trimming and J lost 4 bases; unmatched junction nucleotides: 10. The CDR3 totals 16 residues. This CDR3 reads CSVGAGTGGIVTEAFF. CDR3 coding DNA: TGCAGCGTTGGCGCCGGGACAGGGGGCATAGTCACTGAAGCTTTCTTT.

This sequence joins TRBV19 and TRBJ2-3; TRBD1 is a possible D gene (5 bases). Trimming cost V 4 bases and J 4 bases, with 15 bases left between them. Germline CDR1 LNHDA, CDR2 SQIVND (reference sequence). The CDR3 loop spans 15 amino acids. Here the CDR3 reads CASSRDSIRADTQYF. The DNA for the CDR3 is TGTGCCAGTAGTAGAGACAGCATCAGGGCAGATACGCAGTATTTT. The full variable domain, its missing parts supplied by reference TRBV19 and TRBJ2-3, is DGGITQSPKYLFRKEGQNVTLSCEQNLNHDAMYWYRQDPGQGLRLIYYSQIVNDFQKGDIAEGYSVSREKKESFPLTVTSAQKNPTAFYLCASSRDSIRADTQYFGPGTRLTVL.

A remark on this clone: The same CDR3 arises from other DNA sequences in this sample as well. The rearrangement uses TRBV11-3 and TRBJ2-1; TRBD2 matches 9 bases. Germline loops: CDR1 SGHNT, CDR2 YENEEA. This CDR3 comprises 14 residues. Germline trimming cut 4 bases from V and 4 bases from J; bases unmatched to any gene: 2. CDR3 in DNA: TGTGCCAGCAGCTCAGCGGGAGGATACAATGAGCAGTTCTTC. Protein sequence: CASSSAGGYNEQFF.

V usage is TRBV19 and J usage is TRBJ1-2; D not certain. Germline V gene lookup returns CDR1 LNHDA and CDR2 SQIVND (reference sequence). CDR3 length equals 16 residues. Trimming took off 8 bases at V and 2 bases at J, with 21 bases between the two ends. CDR3 nucleotide sequence: TGTGCCAGTCCGCTATGTGGGCCCACAGAAAACTATGGCTACACCTTC. This gives the protein CASPLCGPTENYGYTF.

The rearrangement joins TRBV2 to TRBJ2-5, with TRBD1 identical over 9 bases. The CDR3 length is 14 residues. V lost 8 bases to trimming and J lost 5 bases; unmatched junction nucleotides: 9. Germline V CDR1 and CDR2: SNHLY, FYNNEI. CDR3 DNA: TGTGCCAGCGGGGGACAGGGAGTGGTGGAGACCCAGTACTTC. Protein sequence: CASGGQGVVETQYF.

A few counts support this clone. The same CDR3 arises from other DNA sequences in this sample as well. The chain recombines TRBV7-2 with TRBJ2-1, with D possibly TRBD2 on 6 matching bases. Germline-derived CDR1 and CDR2 are SGHTA and FQGNSA. The CDR3 consists of 14 residues. Trimming cost V 3 bases and J 2 bases, with 8 bases left between them. The CDR3 region is CASSFSGTYNEQFF. The CDR3 DNA reads as TGTGCCAGCAGCTTTAGCGGAACCTACAATGAGCAGTTCTTC.

The rearrangement joins TRBV10-3 to TRBJ1-3; 7 bases fit TRBD1. This CDR3 is built from 15 residues. With V trimmed by 4 bases and J by 2 bases, 5 bases remained unmatched. Germline V gene lookup returns CDR1 ENHRY and CDR2 SYGVKD. The CDR3 DNA reads as TGTGCCATCAGTGGCCCTCAGGGGGCTGGAAACACCATATATTTT. Its translation is CAISGPQGAGNTIYF.

The genes are TRBV6-6 and TRBJ1-4; 8 bases are a match to TRBD1. Germline V gene data show CDR1 as MNHNY and CDR2 as SVGAGI (reference sequence). The V gene end was trimmed by 2 bases and the J gene end by 7 bases; junction bases not matched to a gene: 6. This CDR3 comprises 15 residues. CDR3 nucleotides: TGTGCCAGCAGTTACCCCGGGACAGGAGGTGAAAAACTGTTTTTT. Protein product: CASSYPGTGGEKLFF.

This clone has just a few counts. V gene TRBV9 combines with J gene TRBJ1-2; D is unclear. This CDR3 contains 17 residues. V was cut by 4 bases and J by 4 bases, with 23 bases left in between. Germline assignment: CDR1 SGDLS and CDR2 YYNGEE. CDR3: CASSLNPRSDPPYGYTF. DNA for the CDR3: TGTGCCAGCAGCCTCAACCCCCGGTCCGACCCTCCCTATGGCTACACCTTC.

Of note for this clone: A clone one base away is much larger, so this may be a read error. The chain is built from TRBV11-3 and TRBJ2-2; D remains unclear. V was clipped by 6 bases and J by 1 base, with 3 bases between them. The germline V gene has CDR1 SGHNT and CDR2 YENEEA. CDR3 length equals 12 residues. This CDR3 reads CASRGNTGELFF. In DNA, the CDR3 is TGTGCCAGCAGGGGGAACACCGGGGAGCTGTTTTTT. The whole variable domain, filled in from reference TRBV11-3 and TRBJ2-2, reads EAGVVQSPRYKIIEKKQPVAFWCNPISGHNTLYWYLQNLGQGPELLIRYENEEAVDDSQLPKDRFSAERLKGVDSTLKIQPAELGDSAVYLCASRGNTGELFFGEGSRLTVL.

The rearrangement uses TRBV5-1 and TRBJ1-1, with D possibly being TRBD1 (6 bases). Germline loops: CDR1 SGHRS, CDR2 YFSETQ. This CDR3 has 15 residues. V was shortened by 7 bases and J by 2 bases, with 18 bases between the two germline ends. DNA for the CDR3: TGCGCCAGCTCCCGGGGGCACGGCGGTAACACTGAAGCTTTCTTT. It encodes CASSRGHGGNTEAFF. Full variable domain (missing parts from reference TRBV5-1 and TRBJ1-1): KAGVTQTPRYLIKTRGQQVTLSCSPISGHRSVSWYQQTPGQGLQFLFEYFSETQRNKGNFPGRFSGRQFSNSRSEMNVSTLELGDSALYLCASSRGHGGNTEAFFGQGTRLTVV.

The V gene is TRBV6-5, the J gene TRBJ1-5, with D unclear. The CDR3 is made up of 15 amino acids. V was cut by 10 bases and J by 0 bases, with 16 bases left in between. The germline gives CDR1 MNHEY, CDR2 SVGAGI. The CDR3 loop reads CATLKRGDSNQPQHF. CDR3 nucleotide sequence: TGTGCCACCTTAAAACGGGGAGATAGCAATCAGCCCCAGCATTTT.

The genes are TRBV18 and TRBJ1-2; D not certain. Trimming removed 1 base from V and 7 bases from J, with 13 bases in between. Germline assignment: CDR1 KGHSH and CDR2 LQKENI. This CDR3 region has 14 residues. CDR3 nucleotide sequence: TGTGCCAGCTCACCACTCGACGGGGAGCGTGGCTACACCTTC. This sequence encodes CASSPLDGERGYTF.

The chain couples TRBV14 to TRBJ1-4; no clear D. This CDR3 region has 13 residues. V was pared by 4 bases and J by 5 bases, with 8 bases between. The V gene's germline CDR1 is SGHDN and CDR2 FVKESK. The DNA of the CDR3 is TGTGCCAGCAGCCCTTGGCTGAATGAAAAACTGTTTTTT. Its translation is CASSPWLNEKLFF.

This chain links TRBV19 with TRBJ1-4; D is uncertain. This CDR3 spans 14 amino acids. Germline CDR1 is LNHDA and CDR2 is SQIVND (reference sequence). V was clipped by 5 bases and J by 0 bases, with 7 bases between them. In DNA, the CDR3 is TGTGCCAGTAGTGCGTGGACAACTAATGAAAAACTGTTTTTT. Protein: CASSAWTTNEKLFF.

CDR3 in DNA: TGCGCCAGCAGCTTCAGCCCGCCCGATGGCAGGGCCAACACCGGGGAGCTGTTTTTT. As protein: CASSFSPPDGRANTGELFF. This chain connects TRBV5-1 to TRBJ2-2, with a weak D call TRBD1 (5 bases). The V end was cut by 2 bases, the J end by 2 bases, with 22 bases between. CDR3 length: 19 residues. The germline V gene has CDR1 SGHRS and CDR2 YFSETQ.